This T cell receptor (beta chain) was recovered during a study of cytomegalovirus exposure and HLA in healthy donors. A multiplex PCR was run with 60 Vbeta primers and 13 Jbeta primers. As originally analysed: In a later analysis, some 80 million unique TCR beta chains included roughly 11 million shared by two or more donors. Generated by immunoSEQ multiplex PCR, the TCRdb table keeps only in-frame clones and is missing some. That table supplies the V and J calls and clone size; D and trimming were determined from the DNA. The sample holds about 130,000 clones; approximately 71% are singletons and the top ten take over 2%. Points from the study as a whole: Sequencing had likely introduced a cluster of highly shared sequence variants as an artifact. Data from an earlier analysis indicated that most TCR beta V segments were productive either about 90% or about 30% of the time. Other equally common chains were less clonally expanded than HLA-associated TCR beta chains, a later analysis showed.

Note on this clone: The antigen is not known.

CDR1 SGHRS and CDR2 YFSETQ come from the germline V gene. J gave up 5 bases and V 3 bases, and 5 bases lay outside the gene matches. The CDR3 contains 15 residues. The specimen sequenced was PBMCs. The TCR sequence derives from a man aged 30-40 years in good health and CMV-seronegative. J is TRBJ2-2 and V is TRBV5-1; 9 bases fit TRBD2. The CDR3 DNA sequence: TGCGCCAGCAGCTCAACGCTAGCGGGGACCGGGGAGCTGTTTTTT. This gives the protein CASSSTLAGTGELFF.